Shown below are 17 T cell receptor beta chains from a single sample sequenced in a study of blood T cell repertoires in COVID-19 (dated by TCRdb to about 2020). Library construction relied on the immunoSEQ multiplex PCR assay. Here the immuneACCESS table is served through TCRdb, limited to in-frame sequences with V and J called. Missing clones are a known gap in these copies; in checked studies unresolved V genes cover under half, and the rest lacks a known reason. The table for this sample lists about 220,000 clones; roughly 84% of them were counted only once. The leading ten clones occupy approximately 6.6% of the sample. The sequencing input was PBMCs or T cells enriched from blood (not recorded which). All receptors come from a woman aged 40 to 50 who had recovered from COVID-19.

As concerns this clone: The junction shows a germline mismatch at one end, possibly a read error. The chain joins TRBV2 to TRBJ1-1; D is perhaps TRBD1 (6 bases). CDR3 size: 11 residues. Germline CDR1 is SNHLY and CDR2 is FYNNEI. The CDR3 nucleotides are TGTGCCAGCAGCGAACTAGGGGGTAGTCTCTTT. It specifies CASSELGGSLF.

The chain has TRBV6-2 or TRBV6-3 and TRBJ1-1; D might be TRBD1 (5 bases). The germline V gene encodes CDR1 MNHEY and CDR2 SVGEGT. This CDR3 has 13 residues. V was cut by 2 bases and J by 5 bases, with 9 bases left in between. As DNA, the CDR3 is TGTGCCAGCAGTTACAGGGAGGGGACTGAAGCTTTCTTT. Translating it yields CASSYREGTEAFF.

This clone was recorded a few times. The chain is built from TRBV9 and TRBJ1-2; D is perhaps TRBD1 (5 bases). CDR1 and CDR2 from the germline V gene are SGDLS and YYNGEE. Trimming cost V 4 bases and J 8 bases, with 12 bases left between them. The CDR3 runs to 12 residues. The DNA of the CDR3 is TGTGCCAGCAGCCAGCGGGGCAGCGGCTACACCTTC. The encoded protein is CASSQRGSGYTF. Looking up the rest from reference TRBV9 and TRBJ1-2 gives the full variable domain: DSGVTQTPKHLITATGQRVTLRCSPRSGDLSVYWYQQSLDQGLQFLIQYYNGEERAKGNILERFSAQQFPDLHSELNLSSLELGDSALYFCASSQRGSGYTFGSGTRLTVV.

The V call is TRBV7-7, the J call TRBJ2-2; 9 bases match TRBD1. CDR1 is SSHAT, CDR2 FNYEAQ, per germline (reference sequence). CDR3 size: 15 residues. V lost 5 bases and J lost 4; bases outside the gene matches: 5. This CDR3 reads CASSVGQGATGELFF. The CDR3 region has the DNA TGTGCCAGCAGCGTGGGACAGGGAGCCACCGGGGAGCTGTTTTTT.

The chain combines TRBV5-4 with TRBJ2-7; TRBD1 aligns across 8 bases. V shed 4 bases and J 3 bases; nucleotides not matched to a gene: 9. This CDR3 comprises 15 residues. Germline V CDR1 and CDR2: SGHNT, YYREEE (reference sequence). The CDR3 sequence is CASSRPGTGVYEQYV. Written as DNA, the CDR3 is TGTGCCAGCAGCCGTCCCGGGACAGGAGTCTACGAGCAGTACGTC.

This clone was observed a few times. J is TRBJ2-2 and V is TRBV7-2; 9 nucleotides line up with TRBD2. Germline V lookup: CDR1 SGHTA, CDR2 FQGNSA. The CDR3 covers 14 residues. With V trimmed by 3 bases and J by 4 bases, 0 bases remained unmatched. The CDR3 coding sequence is TGTGCCAGCAGCTTTAGCGGGAGCACCGGGGAGCTGTTTTTT. Translation: CASSFSGSTGELFF.

The chain employs TRBV3-1 (or the pseudogene TRBV3-2) and TRBJ2-5; 13 positions match TRBD2. Per the germline V gene, CDR1 is LGHDT and CDR2 is YNNKEL (reference sequence). This CDR3 is built from 16 residues. Germline trimming cut 4 bases from V and 2 bases from J; bases unmatched to any gene: 4. CDR3 sequence: CASSLGLAGRQETQYF. As DNA, the CDR3 is TGTGCCAGCAGCCTGGGACTAGCGGGACGACAAGAGACCCAGTACTTC.

This chain joins TRBV28 and TRBJ2-7, with D tentatively TRBD2 (5 bases). Germline assignment: CDR1 MDHEN and CDR2 SYDVKM. This CDR3 comprises 17 residues. The germline V and J ends were trimmed by 5 bases and 7 bases, with 27 bases remaining between them. The CDR3 coding sequence is TGTGCCAGCAGTCCCCCCCGGGATAACATAAGATCAGTGGAGCAGTACTTC. It yields the protein CASSPPRDNIRSVEQYF.

The chain is built from TRBV27 and TRBJ1-4; D is uncertain. V lost 3 bases to trimming and J lost 8 bases, with 10 bases between them. Germline values: CDR1 MNHEY, CDR2 SMNVEV (reference sequence). The CDR3 loop spans 13 amino acids. DNA of the CDR3: TGTGCCAGCAGTTTGATGGGAGGGGAAAAACTGTTTTTT. Residues: CASSLMGGEKLFF.

The V gene is TRBV27, the J gene TRBJ1-1; D might be TRBD1 (5 bases). Germline CDR1 MNHEY, CDR2 SMNVEV (reference sequence). The germline V and J ends were trimmed by 1 base and 5 bases, with 8 bases remaining between them. This CDR3 is built from 13 residues. The DNA for the CDR3 is TGTGCCAGCAGTTTATTCCCAGGGACTGAAGCTTTCTTT. Amino acids: CASSLFPGTEAFF.

The chain links TRBV3-1 (or the pseudogene TRBV3-2) to TRBJ1-1; 9 nucleotides line up with TRBD1. V lost 0 bases, J lost 6 bases, and 14 bases stayed unmatched. CDR1 is LGHDT and CDR2 is YNNKEL in the germline V gene (reference sequence). The CDR3 has 18 residues. CDR3 coding DNA: TGTGCCAGCAGCCAAGATTACGGGACAGGGTCGTCAGTCGCTGAAGCTTTCTTT. It is translated as CASSQDYGTGSSVAEAFF.

In DNA, the CDR3 is TGCGCCAGCAGCTTGGACAGGGGCGTTAGCACAGATACGCAGTATTTT. This translates into CASSLDRGVSTDTQYF. The chain recombines TRBV5-1 with TRBJ2-3, with 7 bases lining up with TRBD1. With V trimmed by 0 bases and J by 0 bases, 4 bases remained unmatched. CDR3 size: 16 residues. Germline CDR1 and CDR2: SGHRS and YFSETQ.

This clone was counted a single time. V gene TRBV7-8 combines with J gene TRBJ2-6, with TRBD2 as a possible D gene (5 bases). The CDR3 is 16 residues long. V was trimmed by 5 bases and J by 2 bases, leaving 13 bases between them. Germline loops: CDR1 SGHVS, CDR2 FQNEAQ. CDR3 loop: CASSPRSGAGANVLTF. The CDR3 nucleotides read TGTGCCAGCAGCCCCCGTTCCGGGGCTGGGGCCAACGTCCTGACTTTC.

In this sample, this clone turned up a few times. The rearrangement joins TRBV3-1 (or the pseudogene TRBV3-2) to TRBJ2-5; D ambiguous. The CDR3 consists of 14 residues. Germline values: CDR1 LGHDT, CDR2 YNNKEL (reference sequence). V was pared by 4 bases and J by 0 bases, with 9 bases between. CDR3 residues: CASSPSTYQETQYF. Written as DNA, the CDR3 is TGTGCCAGCAGCCCCTCTACGTACCAAGAGACCCAGTACTTC.

The chain has TRBV9 and TRBJ2-5; weak D call: TRBD1 (6 bases). This CDR3 has 13 amino acids. Trimming removed 0 bases from V and 3 bases from J, with 6 bases in between. CDR1 is SGDLS, CDR2 YYNGEE, per germline. The CDR3 nucleotides are TGTGCCAGCAGCGTAGGGACAGAAGAGACCCAGTACTTC. Translated: CASSVGTEETQYF.

The chain recombines TRBV10-3 with TRBJ2-7; a possible D gene is TRBD2 (5 bases). CDR1 is ENHRY and CDR2 is SYGVKD in the germline V gene. V gave up 7 bases and J gave up 5 bases, with 18 bases separating them. This CDR3 region has 14 residues. In DNA form, the CDR3 reads TGTGCCATCAAACCGGGGATCTCCCCTAACGAGCAGTACTTC. Amino acid sequence: CAIKPGISPNEQYF.

The chain has TRBV15 and TRBJ1-5; tentatively, D is TRBD1 (6 bases). Trimming left V 0 bases short and J 5 bases short, with 11 bases between. Germline loops: CDR1 LNHNV, CDR2 YYDKDF (reference sequence). The CDR3 has 15 residues. The CDR3 is CATSRDDRPYQPQHF. DNA of the CDR3: TGTGCCACCAGCAGAGATGACAGGCCGTATCAGCCCCAGCATTTT.